The present T cell receptor (beta chain) was sequenced within a study of blood T cell repertoires in COVID-19 (dated by TCRdb to the early 2020s). Context from the whole study: Samples from collaborators originated in the United States, Italy and Spain and spanned both the acute and convalescent phases of COVID-19. Nearly every sample came with metadata listing a de-identified subject ID, COVID-19 status, age in years and sex. A freely available public database, intended as a resource for researchers studying the immune response to SARS-CoV-2, is where the repertoires were released. The material from the prospective study consisted of cDNA or gDNA derived from T cells, B-cell-depleted T cells, or PBMCs. HLA class I and class II types, where available, came from metadata supplied by the sample provider rather than from assay-based typing. The dataset comprised deeply sampled blood TCRbeta repertoires from subjects exposed to, actively infected with, or recovered from COVID-19. The samples were drawn from two sources: the first 160 participants of the ongoing ImmuneRACE study, and 1,000 to 1,500 subjects contributed by 6 global collaborators. Study-level results and caveats: The quantity of clinical and demographic metadata differed by source and by participant and was supplied without curation.

Trimmed from V: 4 bases; trimmed from J: 3 bases; junction bases lacking a gene match: 7. The germline V gene (reference sequence) sets CDR1 to LNHDA and CDR2 to SQIVND. There are 15 amino acids in the CDR3, from cysteine to phenylalanine inclusive. CDR3 DNA is the only sequence kept; it has 45 bases, read in frame from the first base. Collaborating institutions collected whole blood in K2EDTA tubes following their own protocols. For TCRbeta analysis, collaborators shipped samples in one of three forms: frozen whole blood, isolated PBMCs, or DNA extracted from either of those sample types. In this sample, this clone turned up a few times. Its antigen has not been determined. No per-base quality is available; no much larger clone lies one base away. TCRbeta CDR3 regions were amplified from genomic DNA by means of the immunoSEQ Assay, a bias-controlled multiplex PCR. The authors' analysis ran thus. The number of nucleated cells in each sample was estimated by amplification of reference gene primers within the assay. To quantify the absolute abundance of each unique TCRbeta CDR3 rearrangement, sequence reads were collapsed and filtered. For each sample, productive Simpson clonality was calculated as the square root of Simpson's diversity index across productive rearrangements. TCRdb carries this immuneACCESS record with in-frame sequences only. Its versions omit some clonotypes, under half of them owing to an unresolved V gene in the studies checked, with the rest unexplained. D and trimming were read from the DNA, whereas the V and J calls and clone size are those reported in that table. The sample table records approximately 150,000 clones; around 87% of these occur just once. 6% to 7% of the sample is in the top ten clones.

The clonotype originates from an elderly man with acute or convalescent COVID-19. The sample taken for sequencing was peripheral blood. This chain joins TRBV19 to TRBJ2-7, and 9 junctional nucleotides match TRBD1. The sequenced DNA is TGTGCCAGTAGTAAACCGGGACAGGGAGTCTACGAGCAGTACTTC. Its protein product is CASSKPGQGVYEQYF.